This TCR beta chain stems from a study of regulatory T cells in long-lasting Graves disease. Study-wide results and limits: TCR diversity was lower in persistent Graves' patients than in newly diagnosed ones.

Through Arm-PCR of CDR3 regions and iRepertoire HTBI primers, TCR beta libraries were built. Each CDR3 protein gets one entry after TCRdb re-called the multiplex PCR reads with MiXCR. The sample has 500,000 or so distinct CDR3 sequences, around 15% seen once. The V gene lost 6 bases and the J gene lost 5 bases, with 10 bases spanning the gap. This CDR3 contains 12 residues. Described time point: newly diagnosed GD, antithyroid drugs for less than 3 months. Preparation of the TCR library used RNA extracted from PBMCs. This clonotype has ten or more counts. The target antigen is unknown. In addition, the sample was reused for a study of T cells in Graves' hyperthyroidism and ophthalmopathy. That work adds: Uncontrolled infection, other autoimmune disease, pregnancy and lactation each barred patients from inclusion. An initial round of RT-PCR targeting the TCR CDR3 relied on the HTBI primer set.

The input for sequencing was peripheral blood mononuclear cells (PBMCs), taken at new diagnosis, from a patient treated with antithyroid drugs. This chain links TRBV12-3 or TRBV12-4 with TRBJ1-1; unclear D gene. This TCR was sampled from a woman aged 35-65 years with Graves disease. The CDR3 sequence is CASRNRWTEAFF. The CDR3 DNA sequence: TGTGCCAGCAGGAACAGATGGACTGAAGCTTTCTTT.